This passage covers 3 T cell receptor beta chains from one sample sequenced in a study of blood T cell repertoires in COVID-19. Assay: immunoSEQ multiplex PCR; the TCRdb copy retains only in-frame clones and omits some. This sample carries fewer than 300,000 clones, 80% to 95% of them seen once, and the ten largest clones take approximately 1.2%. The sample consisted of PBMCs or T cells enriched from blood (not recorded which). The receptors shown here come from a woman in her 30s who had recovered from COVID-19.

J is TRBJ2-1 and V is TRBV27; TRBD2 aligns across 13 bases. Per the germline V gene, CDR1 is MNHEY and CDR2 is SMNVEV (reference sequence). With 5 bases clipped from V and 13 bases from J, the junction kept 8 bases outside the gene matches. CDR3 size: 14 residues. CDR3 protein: CASSIRTSGSPQFF. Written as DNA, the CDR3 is TGTGCCAGCAGTATCCGGACTAGCGGGAGCCCACAGTTCTTC.

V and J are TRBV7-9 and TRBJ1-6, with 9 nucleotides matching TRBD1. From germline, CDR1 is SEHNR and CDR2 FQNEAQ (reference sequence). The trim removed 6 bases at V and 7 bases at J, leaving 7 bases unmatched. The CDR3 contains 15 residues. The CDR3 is CASSPGQGWNSPLHF. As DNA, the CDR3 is TGTGCCAGCAGTCCAGGACAGGGGTGGAATTCACCCCTCCACTTT. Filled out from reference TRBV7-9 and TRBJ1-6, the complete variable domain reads DTGVSQNPRHKITKRGQNVTFRCDPISEHNRLYWYRQTLGQGPEFLTYFQNEAQLEKSRLLSDRFSAERPKGSFSTLEIQRTEQGDSAMYLCASSPGQGWNSPLHFGNGTRLTVT.

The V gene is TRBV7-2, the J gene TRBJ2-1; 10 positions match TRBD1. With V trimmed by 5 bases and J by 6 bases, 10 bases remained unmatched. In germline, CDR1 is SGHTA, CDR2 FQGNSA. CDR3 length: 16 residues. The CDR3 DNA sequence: TGTGCCAGCAGCGCCCTATCCGGGACAGGGGTCAATGAGCAGTTCTTC. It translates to CASSALSGTGVNEQFF. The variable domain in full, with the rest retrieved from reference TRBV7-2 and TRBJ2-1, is GAGVSQSPSNKVTEKGKDVELRCDPISGHTALYWYRQSLGQGLEFLIYFQGNSAPDKSGLPSDRFSAERTGGSVSTLTIQRTQQEDSAVYLCASSALSGTGVNEQFFGPGTRLTVL.